This T cell receptor (beta chain) was sequenced during a study of T cells expressing NK-cell markers. Study results and caveats: Dominant NKG2C+ clonotypes made up 1.0-7.0% of CD8+ T cells in more than 5 donors.

A remark on this clonotype: The antigen remains undetermined.

TCRdb reprocessed the 5' RACE reads; each CDR3 protein has one entry and no DNA is given. In total, the table holds roughly 430,000 distinct CDR3 sequences. The germline CDR1 and CDR2 sequences are DFQATT and SNEGSKA (reference sequence). The CDR3 contains 15 residues. V usage is TRBV20-1 and J usage is TRBJ2-3; TCRdb gives TRBD1 as the D gene, but with no DNA this cannot be confirmed. This receptor was identified in a woman aged 18 to 75 in good health. Specimen: blood T cells: a sorted CD56 or NKG2C T cell subset, CD4+ or CD8+ T cells, or bulk PBMC T cells (not recorded which). CDR3 protein: CSAQDRGREEDTQYF.